This section outlines one T cell receptor beta chain sequence together with its context. The clone's antigen remains unknown. Base qualities are not at hand, and no much larger clone is one base apart. These data originate in a study of cytomegalovirus exposure and HLA in healthy donors (TCRdb year 2017). Regarding the complete study: According to an earlier analysis of 450 to 650 of the donors, roughly 180 million T cells yielded approximately 120 million unique TCR beta sequences and around 300 Gb of sequence data. About 280 gigabases of sequencing data and tens of millions of unique TCR sequences were included in an early release covering around 600 HLA-typed donors. Of the 300 to 450 genotyped donors, 65% to 90% fell in the genetic ancestry cluster associated with self-reported Caucasian donors. The study was designed to test whether signatures of past pathogen exposure could be identified by cataloging public T cell receptors. The study profiled the T cell repertoires of under 700 subjects by immunosequencing and related them to cytomegalovirus serostatus. A separate validation cohort of roughly 110 different subjects was used in addition to the approximately 700-subject first cohort. High-throughput TCR immunosequencing, statistical association of individual TCRs with disease status, and machine learning were combined to predict cytomegalovirus infection status. To study patterns of TCR occurrence, a later analysis re-analyzed previously published TCR beta repertoires from 500 to 850 donors and added high-resolution HLA genotyping. Rather than drawing on any new phenotypic data, the later analysis identified candidate immune exposures from TCR beta sequences and the way those sequences occurred across donors. In an earlier analysis of about 590 of the donors, high-throughput TCR beta sequencing was used to judge whether each TCR beta V gene segment behaved as functional or pseudogenic. Alongside the repertoire data, information on donor age, sex, ethnicity and CMV serostatus was compiled. Genome-wide SNP genotypes for about 55% of the 666 donors were used in a later genetic analysis, which treated that subset as a discovery cohort. All discovery cohort repertoires had been generated using a single sequencing platform. HLA typing included class I and class II loci at four-digit resolution. Typing coverage differed by locus: A, B, C, DRB1 and DQB1 were typed in about 620-640 donors, DQA1 in 522, DPA1 in roughly 590, and DPB1 in 472. Several DR-DQ haplotypes were treated as single units for association and clustering because of strong linkage in the cohort. On average, roughly 240,000 unique TCR beta nucleotide sequences were sequenced per donor among some 420 genotyped donors of the cohort, with 15% to 20% of those sequences being non-productive. Here is what the overall study found, with its caveats: Correlated functional status among segregating V segments might be attributable to linkage disequilibrium, but an unknown experimental factor could not be ruled out. Over 15 rarely observed V segments, including chromosome 9 orphons, were excluded from the earlier analysis of a few hundred of the donors because counts were too low. In a later analysis, TCR association rates were found to vary across HLA loci, with the most associated TCRs seen for DRB1 alleles and the fewest for HLA-C alleles. The study gave a list of under 200 TCR beta chains associated with cytomegalovirus. A later genetic analysis reported fewer N-insertions in productive TCRs among donors in an Asian-associated ancestry cluster than the roughly 690-donor mean. A group of highly shared sequence variants was considered likely to be a technical artifact of the sequencing pipeline. In a later analysis, HLA-associated TCR beta chains were found to be more clonally expanded and to have lower generation probabilities than equally common non-associated chains. According to a later analysis, most CMV-associated TCR beta chains appeared to be HLA-restricted, and the HLA associations seemed to be driven largely by CMV exposure. This cohort had only TCR beta chains sequenced, and the lack of alpha or paired-chain data limited which features could be detected. A later genetic analysis associated a missense DCLRE1C variant with V-gene and J-gene trimming of TCR beta chains, and an independent cohort replicated the association. Sequencing depth was assumed to be roughly uniform across donors in the presence/absence analyses, though that assumption may not hold. Because HLA typing was missing for some donors at each locus, association tests included only the typed subset. Broadly in line with IMGT annotations, most TCR beta V segments showed up in productive rearrangements about 90% or about 30% of the time in an earlier analysis of approximately 640 of the donors. A later analysis associated about 17,000 TCR beta sequences with specific HLA alleles at a false discovery rate of 0.05. Several of the top co-occurrence clusters appeared to be linked to parvovirus B19, influenza, CMV and Epstein-Barr virus, according to a later analysis. Most TCR sequences were observed very rarely across donors, whereas some public TCRs were present in many individuals. The authors suggested that the approach could potentially be extended to other disease states and immunological phenotypes. The only immune exposure information available for the cohort was CMV serostatus. Some IMGT-functional V segments, including TRBV6-2 and TRBV6-3, could not be told apart with the 87-base-pair reads, so those segments were excluded. In vitro tests confirmed that a few of the cytomegalovirus-associated TCR beta chains recognize cytomegalovirus antigens. A further reported finding was that TCR beta sequences accurately predicted the HLA-A and HLA-B alleles for most subjects in the first cohort. When HLA alleles, especially DR and DQ, strongly co-occurred, TCR associations were difficult to assign to individual alleles. Cytomegalovirus status was reported to be diagnosed by the classifier with high specificity and sensitivity in both the original and validation cohorts.

The cohort consisted of 666 healthy bone marrow donors. At the time of sampling, every cohort member was nominally healthy, though immune exposures that went unrecorded were likely present. The donor tested CMV seronegative, placing the donor among the 300 to 400 seronegative members of the cohort. A peripheral blood sample was provided by each donor, and peripheral blood mononuclear cells were used for TCR beta sequencing. Genomic DNA was extracted from the blood cell samples with the Qiagen DNeasy Blood Extraction Kit. The library was prepared using the immunoSEQ multiplex PCR assay. For the multiplex PCR, a mixture combining 60 forward primers for TCR Vbeta segments and 13 reverse primers for TCR Jbeta segments was used. A multiplex PCR assay on genomic DNA amplified the CDR3 region of rearranged TCR beta genes. The amplified TCR beta libraries were sequenced on the Illumina HiSeq System as 87-base-pair reads. Per the original workflow: Across the 600 to 700 repertoires, a later analysis counted 60 million to 90 million unique TCR beta chains, around 11 million of which were shared by at least two donors. Raw reads were error-corrected and collapsed into unique sequences by a nearest-neighbor algorithm in which closely related sequences were merged to remove PCR and sequencing errors. CDR3 sequences were aligned to IMGT reference sequences to assign V, D and J gene segments. For a sequence to be retained, a match of at least six nucleotides was required to both a V gene segment and a J gene segment. Rearrangements were called productive when the CDR3 lacked stop codons and stayed in frame with V and J; all others were non-productive. Following IMGT convention, CDR3 was defined as the stretch from the second conserved V-encoded cysteine to the conserved J-encoded phenylalanine. Sequences without an unambiguous match to a single V gene segment were excluded from the earlier analysis of 587 of the donors. In an earlier analysis of several hundred of the donors, V segments were called functional above 56.7% productive rearrangements and were called segregating when the between-donor standard deviation exceeded 5%. To diagnose cytomegalovirus status from the catalog of TCR beta chain sequences, a statistical classification framework was built. In a later analysis, V and J genes were assigned by comparing TCR nucleotide sequences against IMGT/GENE-DB human TR gene sequences. Using the TCRdist pipeline, a later analysis assigned CDR3 sequences along with most-parsimonious VDJ recombination scenarios. In a later analysis, every TCR beta chain was defined by the combination of its CDR3 amino acid sequence and its V-gene family, and reads without a unique V-gene family were dropped. In a later analysis, around 600 highly shared, low-generation-probability nucleotide sequences were removed to address suspected cross-contamination and a sequencing artifact. For each public chain, a later analysis derived a clonal expansion index from normalized ranks of inferred template counts within each repertoire. A later analysis computed generation probabilities with a VDJ recombination model fitted to out-of-frame rearrangements, and checked the results against IGoR. In a later analysis, TCR-TCR, TCR-HLA and TCR-CMV co-occurrence was scored with hypergeometric tests, and a repertoire-size bias correction was applied to TCR pairs. In a later analysis, false discovery rates were estimated by permuting HLA or CMV assignments 20 times. In a later analysis, co-occurring TCRs were grouped using DBSCAN, with TCRdist sequence similarity added in when clustering inside HLA-allele-positive subsets. For co-occurrence clustering, repertoires with fewer than 30,000 or more than 120,000 public chains were excluded, along with 4 to 6 repertoires with anomalous nucleotide sharing. TCRdb provides this immuneACCESS table in a form limited to in-frame rearrangements. Some clones are lacking; in checked studies, under half of them reflect an unresolved V gene, and why the rest are absent is not known. The V and J calls and the clone size are those of that table, but D and trimming were determined from the DNA. The sample has 65,000 to 95,000 clones on record, around 77% of them singletons. The ten largest account for 3.3% of the sample.

Based on the germline V gene (reference sequence), the CDR1 and CDR2 sequences are LNHDA and SQIVND. Its CDR3 holds 13 amino acids, cysteine through phenylalanine. Only CDR3 DNA is held: 39 bases, read in frame from base 1. V is shortened by 6 bases, J by 7 bases, and the region joining them spans 13 bases. Sequencing input: PBMCs. The source of this sequence is a man aged 45-65 years in good health and CMV-seronegative. Rearrangement joined TRBV19 to TRBJ2-1; the D gene is possibly TRBD2, with 6 bases matching. The DNA sequence follows: TGTGCCAGTAGGATGAACCGGGGGAATGAGCAGTTCTTC. This yields the protein CASRMNRGNEQFF.